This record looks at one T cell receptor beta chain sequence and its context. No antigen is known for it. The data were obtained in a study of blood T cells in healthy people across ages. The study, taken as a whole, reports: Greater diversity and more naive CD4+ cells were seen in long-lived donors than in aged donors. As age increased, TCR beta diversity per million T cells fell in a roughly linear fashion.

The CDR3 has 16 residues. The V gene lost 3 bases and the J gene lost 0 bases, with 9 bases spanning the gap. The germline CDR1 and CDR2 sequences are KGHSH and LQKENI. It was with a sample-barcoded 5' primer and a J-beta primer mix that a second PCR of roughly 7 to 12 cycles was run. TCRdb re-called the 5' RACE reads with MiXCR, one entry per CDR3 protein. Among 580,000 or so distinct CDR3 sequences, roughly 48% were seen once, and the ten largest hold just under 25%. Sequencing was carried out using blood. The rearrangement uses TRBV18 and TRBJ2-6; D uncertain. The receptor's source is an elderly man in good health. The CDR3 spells CASSPSQSSGANVLTF. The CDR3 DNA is TGTGCCAGCTCACCGAGCCAGAGCTCTGGGGCCAACGTCCTGACTTTC.